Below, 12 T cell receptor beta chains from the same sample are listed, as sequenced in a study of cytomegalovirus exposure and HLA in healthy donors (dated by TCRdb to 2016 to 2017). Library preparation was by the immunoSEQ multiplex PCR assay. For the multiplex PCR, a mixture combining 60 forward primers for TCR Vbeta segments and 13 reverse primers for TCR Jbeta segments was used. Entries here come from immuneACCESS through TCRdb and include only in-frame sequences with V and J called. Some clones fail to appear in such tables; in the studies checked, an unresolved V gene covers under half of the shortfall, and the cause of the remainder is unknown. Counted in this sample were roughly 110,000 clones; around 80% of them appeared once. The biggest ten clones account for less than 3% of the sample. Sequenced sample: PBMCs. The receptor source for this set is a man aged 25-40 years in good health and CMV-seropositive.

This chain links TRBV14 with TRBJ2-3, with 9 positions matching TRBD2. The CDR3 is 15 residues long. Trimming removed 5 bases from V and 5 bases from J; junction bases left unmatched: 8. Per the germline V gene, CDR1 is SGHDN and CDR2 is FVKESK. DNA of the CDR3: TGTGCCAGCAGCGCCCAAGCTAGCGGGGTAGATACGCAGTATTTT. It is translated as CASSAQASGVDTQYF.

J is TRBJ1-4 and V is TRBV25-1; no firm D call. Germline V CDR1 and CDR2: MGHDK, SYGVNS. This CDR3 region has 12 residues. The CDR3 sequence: CAVEATNEKLFF. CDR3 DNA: TGTGCTGTCGAGGCAACTAATGAAAAACTGTTTTTT.

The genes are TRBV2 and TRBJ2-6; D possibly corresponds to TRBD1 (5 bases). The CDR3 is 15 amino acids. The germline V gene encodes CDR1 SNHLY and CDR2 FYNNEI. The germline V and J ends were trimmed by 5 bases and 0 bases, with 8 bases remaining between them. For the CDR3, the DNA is TGTGCCAGCAGTCCCGGACACTCTGGGGCCAACGTCCTGACTTTC. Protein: CASSPGHSGANVLTF.

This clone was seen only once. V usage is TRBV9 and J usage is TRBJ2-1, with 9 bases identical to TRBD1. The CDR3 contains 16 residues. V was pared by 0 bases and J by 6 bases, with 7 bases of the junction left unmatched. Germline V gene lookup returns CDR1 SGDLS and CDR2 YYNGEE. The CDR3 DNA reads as TGTGCCAGCAGCGTAGCGGGACAGGGAGGGAGCAATGAGCAGTTCTTC. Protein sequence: CASSVAGQGGSNEQFF.

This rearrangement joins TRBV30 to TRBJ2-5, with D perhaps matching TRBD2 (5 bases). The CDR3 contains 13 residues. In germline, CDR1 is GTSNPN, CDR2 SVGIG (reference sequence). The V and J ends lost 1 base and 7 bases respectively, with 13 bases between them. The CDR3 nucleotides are TGTGCCTGGAGTGCGGGGTTGCTTGTGACCCAGTACTTC. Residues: CAWSAGLLVTQYF. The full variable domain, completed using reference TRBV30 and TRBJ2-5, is SQTIHQWPATLVQPVGSPLSLECTVEGTSNPNLYWYRQAAGRGLQLLFYSVGIGQISSEVPQNLSASRPQDRQFILSSKKLLLSDSGFYLCAWSAGLLVTQYFGPGTRLLVL.

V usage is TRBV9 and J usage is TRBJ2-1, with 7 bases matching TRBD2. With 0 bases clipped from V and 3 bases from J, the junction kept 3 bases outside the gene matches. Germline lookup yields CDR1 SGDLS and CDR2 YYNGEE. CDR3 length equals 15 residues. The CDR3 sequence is CASSVGLANYNEQFF. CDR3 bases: TGTGCCAGCAGCGTAGGACTAGCTAACTACAATGAGCAGTTCTTC.

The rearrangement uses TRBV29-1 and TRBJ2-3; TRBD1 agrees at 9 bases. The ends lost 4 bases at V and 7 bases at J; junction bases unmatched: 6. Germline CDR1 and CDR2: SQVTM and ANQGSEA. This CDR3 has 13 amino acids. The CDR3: CSVGDRALNTQYF. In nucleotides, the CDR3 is TGCAGCGTTGGGGACAGGGCTTTGAATACGCAGTATTTT.

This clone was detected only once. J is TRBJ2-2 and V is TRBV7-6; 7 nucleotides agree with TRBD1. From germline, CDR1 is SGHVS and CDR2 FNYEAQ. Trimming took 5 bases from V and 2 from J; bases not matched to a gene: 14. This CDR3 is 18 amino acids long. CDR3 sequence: CASSLLTKGARNTGELFF. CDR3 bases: TGTGCCAGCAGCCTCCTTACAAAGGGGGCGCGAAACACCGGGGAGCTGTTTTTT.

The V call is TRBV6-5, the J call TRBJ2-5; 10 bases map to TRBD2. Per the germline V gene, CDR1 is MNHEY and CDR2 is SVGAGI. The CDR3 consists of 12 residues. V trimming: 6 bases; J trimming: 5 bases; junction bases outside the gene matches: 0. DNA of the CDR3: TGTGCCAGCAGACTAGCGGGGGAGACCCAGTACTTC. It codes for CASRLAGETQYF.

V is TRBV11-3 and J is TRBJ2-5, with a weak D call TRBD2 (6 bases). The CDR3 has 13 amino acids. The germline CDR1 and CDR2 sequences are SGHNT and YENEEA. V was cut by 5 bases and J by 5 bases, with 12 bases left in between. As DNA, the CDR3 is TGTGCCAGCAGCCTCTCGGGGGTTGAGACCCAGTACTTC. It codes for CASSLSGVETQYF.

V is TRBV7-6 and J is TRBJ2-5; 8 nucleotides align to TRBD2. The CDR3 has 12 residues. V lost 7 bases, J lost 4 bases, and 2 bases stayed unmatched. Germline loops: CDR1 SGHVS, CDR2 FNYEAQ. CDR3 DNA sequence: TGTGCCAGCACCGGGGGGGCAGAGACCCAGTACTTC. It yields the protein CASTGGAETQYF.

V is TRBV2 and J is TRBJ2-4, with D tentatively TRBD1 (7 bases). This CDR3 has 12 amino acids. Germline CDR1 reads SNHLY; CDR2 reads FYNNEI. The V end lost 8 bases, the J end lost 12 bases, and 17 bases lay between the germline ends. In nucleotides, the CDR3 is TGTGCCAGCGGGGAGGATGGGGACAGTCAGTACTTC. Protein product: CASGEDGDSQYF. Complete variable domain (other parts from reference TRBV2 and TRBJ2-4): EPEVTQTPSHQVTQMGQEVILRCVPISNHLYFYWYRQILGQKVEFLVSFYNNEISEKSEIFDDQFSVERPDGSNFTLKIRSTKLEDSAMYFCASGEDGDSQYFGAGTRLSVL.